This entry lists 27 T cell receptor beta chains sequenced from one sample in a study of blood T cell repertoires in COVID-19. Only in-frame clones appear in the TCRdb table, and some are missing; sequencing was by immunoSEQ multiplex PCR. The table records some 190,000 clones, 80% of them present only once. Sequencing was performed on PBMCs or T cells enriched from blood (not recorded which). These receptor sequences come from a man in his thirties or forties with acute COVID-19.

This rearrangement joins TRBV29-1 to TRBJ2-7; D perhaps matches TRBD1 (6 bases). V lost 0 bases to trimming and J lost 3 bases, with 6 bases between them. Germline-derived CDR1 and CDR2 are SQVTM and ANQGSEA. The CDR3 length is 12 residues. This chain's CDR3 is CSVEDRGYEQYF. CDR3 nucleotides: TGCAGCGTTGAAGACAGGGGCTACGAGCAGTACTTC.

The chain recombines TRBV3-1 (or the pseudogene TRBV3-2) with TRBJ2-2, with D maybe TRBD2 (6 bases). Germline values: CDR1 LGHDT, CDR2 YNNKEL (reference sequence). The CDR3 spans 17 residues. Trimming shortened V by 1 base and J by 1 base, and 13 bases separated the two germline ends. As DNA, the CDR3 is TGTGCCAGCAGCCAAGGTCCCCAGCGGGTGAACACCGGGGAGCTGTTTTTT. It yields the protein CASSQGPQRVNTGELFF.

The J gene is TRBJ1-2, the V gene TRBV18; D might be TRBD1 (6 bases). V was clipped by 0 bases and J by 8 bases, with 10 bases between them. The length of the CDR3 is 13 residues. Germline CDR1 reads KGHSH; CDR2 reads LQKENI. CDR3 amino acids: CASSPPTGWGYTF. The CDR3 bases are TGTGCCAGCTCACCACCGACAGGCTGGGGCTACACCTTC.

The chain carries TRBV11-2 and TRBJ2-7; D possibly corresponds to TRBD1 (5 bases). The CDR3 has 16 amino acids. Between the trimmed V and J ends, which lost 4 bases and 6 bases, there was a span of 22 bases. CDR1 and CDR2 (germline): SGHAT, FQNNGV. The CDR3 is CASSSLTGQGPSEQYF. CDR3 nucleotide sequence: TGTGCCAGCAGCTCCCTGACCGGACAAGGTCCCTCCGAGCAGTACTTC.

The chain joins TRBV7-9 to TRBJ2-4; D unclear. The germline CDR1 and CDR2 sequences are SEHNR and FQNEAQ (reference sequence). Deletions cut 10 bases from V and 8 bases from J, with 6 bases between. This CDR3 spans 9 amino acids. CDR3 in amino acids: CAISDIQYF. The CDR3 nucleotides read TGTGCCATCTCGGACATTCAGTACTTC.

V usage is TRBV4-1 and J usage is TRBJ1-2; 8 bases line up with TRBD1. The CDR3 loop spans 17 amino acids. V lost 0 bases to trimming and J lost 0 bases; unmatched junction nucleotides: 6. CDR1 and CDR2 (germline): MGHRA, YSYEKL. The CDR3 loop is CASSQEDRGVANYGYTF. Here the CDR3 DNA reads TGCGCCAGCAGCCAAGAAGACAGGGGTGTAGCTAACTATGGCTACACCTTC.

The rearrangement joins TRBV5-1 to TRBJ1-2, with 9 bases that match TRBD1. With V trimmed by 4 bases and J by 4 bases, 5 bases remained unmatched. CDR3 length equals 14 residues. Germline CDR1 and CDR2: SGHRS and YFSETQ. CDR3 bases: TGCGCCAGCAGCGCGGGACAGGGAGGCTATGGCTACACCTTC. Translated, it gives CASSAGQGGYGYTF.

The gene calls are TRBV29-1 and TRBJ2-7, with D tentatively TRBD2 (5 bases). Germline CDR1 is SQVTM and CDR2 is ANQGSEA. This CDR3 spans 13 amino acids. Trimming removed 1 base from V and 5 bases from J, with 12 bases in between. CDR3 sequence reads: CSVEVRARDEQYF. The CDR3 DNA follows: TGCAGCGTTGAAGTGAGGGCAAGGGACGAGCAGTACTTC.

The rearrangement uses TRBV5-1 and TRBJ2-5; 8 bases align to TRBD1. J was trimmed by 5 bases and V by 0 bases; bases with no gene match: 6. Germline CDR1 SGHRS, CDR2 YFSETQ. The length of the CDR3 is 15 residues. The CDR3 spells CASSLAPNRGETQYF. DNA for the CDR3: TGCGCCAGCAGCTTGGCCCCGAACAGGGGGGAGACCCAGTACTTC.

This chain connects TRBV11-2 to TRBJ2-1; a weak D match, TRBD1 (6 bases). Per the germline V gene, CDR1 is SGHAT and CDR2 is FQNNGV. The ends were cut back, 4 bases at V and 3 bases at J, with 13 bases in the middle. The CDR3 covers 15 residues. This CDR3 is CASSSLRGFYNEQFF. For the CDR3, the DNA is TGTGCCAGCAGCTCCCTAAGGGGGTTCTACAATGAGCAGTTCTTC.

J is TRBJ1-5 and V is TRBV19, with 7 positions matching TRBD1. Per germline, CDR1 LNHDA and CDR2 SQIVND (reference sequence). The CDR3 totals 14 residues. J was trimmed by 5 bases and V by 4 bases; bases with no gene match: 5. In DNA form, the CDR3 reads TGTGCCAGTAGTAGTAGGGGGCGCGATCAGCCCCAGCATTTT. Its protein product is CASSSRGRDQPQHF.

The gene calls are TRBV6-6 and TRBJ1-1; TRBD1 matches at 10 bases. With 5 bases clipped from V and 5 bases from J, the junction kept 14 bases outside the gene matches. The germline V gene has CDR1 MNHNY and CDR2 SVGAGI (reference sequence). CDR3 length: 17 residues. For the CDR3, the DNA is TGTGCCAGCAGTCCCCTTCTCCGACAGGGGGCGCATACTGAAGCTTTCTTT. The encoded protein is CASSPLLRQGAHTEAFF.

The chain carries TRBV19 and TRBJ2-1; 8 bases are a match to TRBD2. CDR1 is LNHDA, CDR2 SQIVND, per germline (reference sequence). The CDR3 length is 17 residues. Trimming cost V 7 bases and J 8 bases; bases outside gene matches: 19. The CDR3 DNA reads TGTGCCAGTAATACCGGCGGGAGCGGGGGCTGGGTCGATGAGCAGTTCTTC. It yields the protein CASNTGGSGGWVDEQFF.

This clone was counted only a few times. This chain links TRBV7-9 with TRBJ1-2; D remains ambiguous. The ends were cut back, 10 bases at V and 4 bases at J, with 25 bases in the middle. The CDR3 contains 16 residues. Looked up from germline, CDR1 is SEHNR and CDR2 is FQNEAQ (reference sequence). The CDR3 sequence is CAIPRMVGGFGYGYTF. In DNA, the CDR3 is TGTGCCATCCCACGGATGGTGGGAGGGTTCGGCTATGGCTACACCTTC.

This clone was recorded only once. The CDR3 sequence is CASSLTGNTQYF. The DNA for the CDR3 is TGTGCCAGCAGCTTGACAGGGAATACGCAGTATTTT. The rearrangement links TRBV5-4 to TRBJ2-3; the D gene is possibly TRBD1 (6 bases). The germline V and J ends were trimmed by 1 base and 7 bases, with 7 bases remaining between them. Germline lookup yields CDR1 SGHNT and CDR2 YYREEE (reference sequence). The CDR3 runs 12 residues. Supplemented by reference TRBV5-4 and TRBJ2-3, the full variable domain reads ETGVTQSPTHLIKTRGQQVTLRCSSQSGHNTVSWYQQALGQGPQFIFQYYREEENGRGNFPPRFSGLQFPNYSSELNVNALELDDSALYLCASSLTGNTQYFGPGTRLTVL.

V gene TRBV13 combines with J gene TRBJ2-7; D possibly corresponds to TRBD1 (5 bases). V lost 0 bases, J lost 1 base, and 7 bases lay in between. The germline V gene encodes CDR1 PRHDT and CDR2 FYEKMQ (reference sequence). CDR3 length: 14 amino acids. The CDR3 protein is CASSLGRVSYEQYF. The CDR3 bases are TGTGCCAGCAGCTTAGGCAGGGTTTCCTACGAGCAGTACTTC.

The V call is TRBV18, the J call TRBJ1-3; a possible D gene is TRBD1 (6 bases). The V gene's germline CDR1 is KGHSH and CDR2 LQKENI. This CDR3 is built from 15 residues. The V end lost 2 bases, the J end lost 2 bases, and 10 bases lay between the germline ends. CDR3 region: CASSPSTGPGNTIYF. The CDR3 coding sequence is TGTGCCAGCTCACCATCCACAGGGCCTGGAAACACCATATATTTT.

This sequence joins TRBV7-6 and TRBJ1-2; no reliable D call. The germline V gene encodes CDR1 SGHVS and CDR2 FNYEAQ. Trimming shortened V by 4 bases and J by 4 bases, and 4 bases separated the two germline ends. The CDR3 length is 11 residues. CDR3 residues: CASSSFYGYTF. Written as DNA, the CDR3 is TGTGCCAGCAGCTCCTTCTATGGCTACACCTTC.

This chain links TRBV9 with TRBJ2-2; perhaps TRBD2 as D (5 bases). The CDR3 is 16 residues long. Germline V gene sequence: CDR1 SGDLS, CDR2 YYNGEE. The V end lost 4 bases, the J end lost 0 bases, and 13 bases lay between the germline ends. CDR3 in amino acids: CASSPAAGANTGELFF. The CDR3 DNA follows: TGTGCCAGCAGCCCCGCGGCGGGCGCGAACACCGGGGAGCTGTTTTTT.

This clone turned up a few times. This rearrangement joins TRBV5-1 to TRBJ1-2, with D possibly matching TRBD1 (5 bases). CDR3 length: 14 amino acids. Deletions cut 4 bases from V and 6 bases from J, with 16 bases between. Germline-derived CDR1 and CDR2 are SGHRS and YFSETQ. The chain's CDR3 is CASSPRQLGDGYTF. Here the CDR3 DNA reads TGCGCCAGCAGCCCACGACAGCTTGGAGATGGCTACACCTTC.

The rearrangement links TRBV28 to TRBJ1-1, with 7 bases identical to TRBD1. The CDR3 runs to 16 residues. V was pared by 3 bases and J by 6 bases, with 13 bases of the junction left unmatched. Germline V gives CDR1 MDHEN, CDR2 SYDVKM. The CDR3 spells CASSFGTVGRNAEAFF. CDR3 DNA sequence: TGTGCCAGCAGTTTCGGGACAGTCGGTCGTAACGCTGAAGCTTTCTTT.

The chain joins TRBV5-4 to TRBJ1-1, with D perhaps TRBD1 (6 bases). V was clipped by 2 bases and J by 3 bases, with 17 bases between them. This CDR3 spans 16 amino acids. Germline V gene lookup returns CDR1 SGHNT and CDR2 YYREEE (reference sequence). As DNA, the CDR3 is TGTGCCAGCAGCTTCCCTCCGGGGGCGGGGGACACTGAAGCTTTCTTT. It is translated as CASSFPPGAGDTEAFF.

This clone was observed at least ten times. The chain uses TRBV7-9 and TRBJ2-5; D might be TRBD2 (6 bases). The length of the CDR3 is 16 residues. The V gene's germline CDR1 is SEHNR and CDR2 FQNEAQ (reference sequence). V lost 2 bases to trimming and J lost 0 bases, with 13 bases between them. The CDR3 region is CASSLWRGVYQETQYF. CDR3 coding DNA: TGTGCCAGCAGCTTATGGAGGGGCGTGTACCAAGAGACCCAGTACTTC.

This rearrangement joins TRBV5-5 to TRBJ2-2; weak D call: TRBD1 (5 bases). Germline CDR1 and CDR2: SGHKS and YYEKEE (reference sequence). Trimming pared 0 bases from V and 6 bases from J, leaving 15 bases between. This CDR3 region has 16 residues. The CDR3 here is CASSLVGRMAAGELFF. CDR3 DNA: TGTGCCAGCAGCTTGGTGGGGCGAATGGCCGCCGGGGAGCTGTTTTTT.

The sample holds one count of this clone. V and J are TRBV28 and TRBJ2-7; 13 nucleotides match TRBD2. V shed 2 bases and J 5 bases; nucleotides not matched to a gene: 9. This CDR3 region has 17 residues. Germline lookup yields CDR1 MDHEN and CDR2 SYDVKM. The CDR3 DNA is TGTGCCAGCAGTTTACCATCCGGGACTAGCGGGGTAAACGAGCAGTACTTC. Its translation: CASSLPSGTSGVNEQYF.

This clone came up once. This sequence joins TRBV27 and TRBJ1-5; the D is unclear. With 4 bases removed from V and 0 bases from J, the gap between germline ends came to 13 bases. The CDR3 is 16 amino acids. Germline assignment: CDR1 MNHEY and CDR2 SMNVEV (reference sequence). CDR3 amino acids: CASSSAGDYSNQPQHF. CDR3 coding DNA: TGTGCCAGCAGTTCCGCAGGTGATTATAGCAATCAGCCCCAGCATTTT.

This sequence joins TRBV2 and TRBJ1-1, with D uncertain. The CDR3 length is 13 residues. The germline gives CDR1 SNHLY, CDR2 FYNNEI. The V gene lost 8 bases and the J gene lost 2 bases, with 12 bases spanning the gap. The CDR3 sequence is CASLVAGNTEAFF. The CDR3, as DNA: TGTGCCAGCCTCGTCGCGGGAAACACTGAAGCTTTCTTT.